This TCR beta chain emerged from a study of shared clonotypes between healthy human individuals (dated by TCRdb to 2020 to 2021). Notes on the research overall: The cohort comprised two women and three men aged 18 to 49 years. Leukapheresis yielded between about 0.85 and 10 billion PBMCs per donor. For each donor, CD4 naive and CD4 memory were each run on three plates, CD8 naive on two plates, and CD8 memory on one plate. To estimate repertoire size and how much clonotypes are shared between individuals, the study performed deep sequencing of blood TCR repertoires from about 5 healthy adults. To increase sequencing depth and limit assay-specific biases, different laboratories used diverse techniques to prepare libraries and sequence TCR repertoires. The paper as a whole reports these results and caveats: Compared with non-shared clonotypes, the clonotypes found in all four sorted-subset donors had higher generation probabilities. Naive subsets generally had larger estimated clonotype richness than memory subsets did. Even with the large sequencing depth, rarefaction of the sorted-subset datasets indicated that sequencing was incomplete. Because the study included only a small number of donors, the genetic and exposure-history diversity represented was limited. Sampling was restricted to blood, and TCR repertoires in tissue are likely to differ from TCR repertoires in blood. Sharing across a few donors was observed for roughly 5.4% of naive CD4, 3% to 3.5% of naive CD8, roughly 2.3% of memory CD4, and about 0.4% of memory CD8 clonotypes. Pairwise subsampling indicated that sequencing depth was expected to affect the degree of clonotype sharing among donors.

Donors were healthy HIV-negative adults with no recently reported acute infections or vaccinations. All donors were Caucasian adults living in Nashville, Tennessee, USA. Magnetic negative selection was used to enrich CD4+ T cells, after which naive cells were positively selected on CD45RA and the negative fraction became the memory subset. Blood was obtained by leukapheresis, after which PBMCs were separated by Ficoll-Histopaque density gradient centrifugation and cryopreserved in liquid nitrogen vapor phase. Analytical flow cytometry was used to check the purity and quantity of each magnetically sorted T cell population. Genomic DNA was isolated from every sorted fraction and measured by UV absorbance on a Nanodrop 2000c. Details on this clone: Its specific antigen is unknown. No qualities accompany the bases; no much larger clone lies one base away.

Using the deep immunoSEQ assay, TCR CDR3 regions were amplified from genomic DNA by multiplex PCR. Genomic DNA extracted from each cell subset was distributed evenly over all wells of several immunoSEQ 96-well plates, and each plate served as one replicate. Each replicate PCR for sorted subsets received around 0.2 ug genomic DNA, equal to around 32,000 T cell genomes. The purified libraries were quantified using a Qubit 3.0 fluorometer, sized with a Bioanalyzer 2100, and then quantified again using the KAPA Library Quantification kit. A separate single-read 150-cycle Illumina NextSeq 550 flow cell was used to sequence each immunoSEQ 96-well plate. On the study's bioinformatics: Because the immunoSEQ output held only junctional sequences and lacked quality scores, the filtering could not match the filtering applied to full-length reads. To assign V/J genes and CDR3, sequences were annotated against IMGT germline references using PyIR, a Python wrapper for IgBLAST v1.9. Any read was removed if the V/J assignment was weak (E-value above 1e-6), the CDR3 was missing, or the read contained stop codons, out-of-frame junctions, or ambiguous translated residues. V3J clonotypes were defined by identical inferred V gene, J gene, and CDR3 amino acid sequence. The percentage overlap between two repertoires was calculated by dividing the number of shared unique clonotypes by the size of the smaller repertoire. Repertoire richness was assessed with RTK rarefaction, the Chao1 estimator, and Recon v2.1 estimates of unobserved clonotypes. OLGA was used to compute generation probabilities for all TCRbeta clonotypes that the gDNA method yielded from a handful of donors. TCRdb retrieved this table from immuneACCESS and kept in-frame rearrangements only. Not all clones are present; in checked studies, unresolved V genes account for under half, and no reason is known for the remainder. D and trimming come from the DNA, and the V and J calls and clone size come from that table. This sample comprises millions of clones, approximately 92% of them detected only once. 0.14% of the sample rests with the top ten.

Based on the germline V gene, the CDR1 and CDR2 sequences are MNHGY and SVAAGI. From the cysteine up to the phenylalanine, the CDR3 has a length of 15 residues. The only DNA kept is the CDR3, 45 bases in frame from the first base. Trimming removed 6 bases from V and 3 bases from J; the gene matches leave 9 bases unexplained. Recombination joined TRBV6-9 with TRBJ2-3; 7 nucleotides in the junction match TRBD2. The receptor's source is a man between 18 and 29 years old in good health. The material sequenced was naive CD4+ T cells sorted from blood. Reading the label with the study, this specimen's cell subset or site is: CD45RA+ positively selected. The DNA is TGTGCCAGCAGGTACGGGACTACGGAAACAGATACGCAGTATTTT. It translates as CASRYGTTETDTQYF.